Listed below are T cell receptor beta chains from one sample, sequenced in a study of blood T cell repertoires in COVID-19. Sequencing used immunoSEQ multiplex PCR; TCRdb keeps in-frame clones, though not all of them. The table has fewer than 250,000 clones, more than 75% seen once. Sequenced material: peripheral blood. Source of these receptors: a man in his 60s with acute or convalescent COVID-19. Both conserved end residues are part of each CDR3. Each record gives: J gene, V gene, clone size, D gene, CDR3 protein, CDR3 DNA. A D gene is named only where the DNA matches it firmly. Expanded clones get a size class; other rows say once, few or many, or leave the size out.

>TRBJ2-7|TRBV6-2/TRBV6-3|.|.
CASSDGATGLYEQYF
TGTGCCAGCAGCGACGGGGCAACAGGGCTCTACGAGCAGTACTTC
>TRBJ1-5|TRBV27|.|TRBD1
CASSSFRTGGNQPQHF
TGTGCCAGCAGTTCCTTCCGGACAGGGGGCAATCAGCCCCAGCATTTT
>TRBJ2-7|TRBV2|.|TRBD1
CASSDGTGNHEQYF
TGTGCCAGCAGTGACGGGACAGGGAACCACGAGCAGTACTTC
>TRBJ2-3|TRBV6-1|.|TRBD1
CASSEAQGATTDTQYF
TGTGCCAGCAGTGAAGCCCAGGGGGCCACCACAGATACGCAGTATTTT
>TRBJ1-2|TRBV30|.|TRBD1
CAWIDRVEYGYTF
TGTGCCTGGATAGACAGGGTCGAATATGGCTACACCTTC
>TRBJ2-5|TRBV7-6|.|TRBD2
CASSWDSGGARETQYF
TGTGCCAGCAGCTGGGATAGCGGGGGGGCCAGAGAGACCCAGTACTTC
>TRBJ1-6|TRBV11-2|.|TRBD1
CASSPHAGGGSPLHF
TGTGCCAGCAGCCCGCACGCAGGGGGTGGTTCACCCCTCCACTTT
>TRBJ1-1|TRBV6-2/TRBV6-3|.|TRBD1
CASSRTGLGTEAFF
TGTGCCAGCAGCCGGACAGGATTGGGGACTGAAGCTTTCTTT
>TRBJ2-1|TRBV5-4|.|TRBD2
CASSLGAGSYNEQFF
TGTGCCAGCAGCTTGGGAGCGGGGAGCTACAATGAGCAGTTCTTC
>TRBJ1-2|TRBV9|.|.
CASSSQGYYGYTF
TGTGCCAGCAGCTCGCAGGGGTACTATGGCTACACCTTC
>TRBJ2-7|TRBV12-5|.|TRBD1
CASATTGGGYEQYF
TGTGCTAGTGCCACCACAGGGGGCGGATACGAGCAGTACTTC
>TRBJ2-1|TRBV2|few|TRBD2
CASSEIGGLAGGRGDEQFF
TGTGCCAGCAGTGAAATAGGTGGTCTAGCGGGGGGTCGTGGCGATGAGCAGTTCTTC
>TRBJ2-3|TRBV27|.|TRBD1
CASSPGTGGGIDTQYF
TGTGCCAGCAGTCCCGGGACAGGGGGAGGCATAGATACGCAGTATTTT
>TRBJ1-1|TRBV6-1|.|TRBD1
CASSEPGQMNTEAFF
TGTGCCAGCAGTGAACCGGGACAGATGAACACTGAAGCTTTCTTT
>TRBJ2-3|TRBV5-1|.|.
CASSFQTSTDTQYF
TGCGCCAGCAGCTTCCAGACTAGCACAGATACGCAGTATTTT